A selection of T cell receptor beta chains follows, all from one sample in a study of T cell responses to AZD1222 COVID-19 vaccine. The assay was immunoSEQ multiplex PCR, and TCRdb's table has in-frame clones only and misses some. The sample includes some 120,000 clones, about 90% of them seen just once. The sequencing here drew on peripheral blood, taken on day 0 of AZD1222 vaccination. These TCRs come from an adult in good health. Each CDR3 is given with its conserved first and last residue. The order of the fields is D gene, clone size, V gene, CDR3 length, J gene, CDR3 DNA, CDR3 protein. The D gene is left open where the match is weak. Clone size is given for some rows only: seen once, a few or many times, or a class if the clone is expanded.

D gene: .; clone size: .; V gene: TRBV28; CDR3 length: 15; J gene: TRBJ1-5; CDR3 DNA: TGTGCCAGCAGTTTCCCCAGGGAGGAGGATCAGCCCCAGCATTTT; CDR3 protein: CASSFPREEDQPQHF
D gene: TRBD1; clone size: once; V gene: TRBV5-6; CDR3 length: 15; J gene: TRBJ2-7; CDR3 DNA: TGTGCCAGCAGCTGGAGACAGGGGGCCCCGGTCGAGCAGTACTTC; CDR3 protein: CASSWRQGAPVEQYF
D gene: .; clone size: .; V gene: TRBV6-5; CDR3 length: 14; J gene: TRBJ2-1; CDR3 DNA: TGTGCCACTCGAGAGCTTGACAGGTCGAATGAGCAGTTCTTC; CDR3 protein: CATRELDRSNEQFF
D gene: TRBD1; clone size: .; V gene: TRBV6-5; CDR3 length: 15; J gene: TRBJ1-1; CDR3 DNA: TGTGCCAGCAGCTCCGACAGGGAAGAGTACACTGAAGCTTTCTTT; CDR3 protein: CASSSDREEYTEAFF
D gene: TRBD1; clone size: .; V gene: TRBV19; CDR3 length: 18; J gene: TRBJ2-4; CDR3 DNA: TGTGCCAGTAGTCCAGGGACAGCTAAGGACGTAGCCAAAAACATTCAGTACTTC; CDR3 protein: CASSPGTAKDVAKNIQYF
D gene: .; clone size: .; V gene: TRBV11-2; CDR3 length: 15; J gene: TRBJ2-3; CDR3 DNA: TGTGCCAGCAGCCTTACGGGGGCCAACACAGATACGCAGTATTTT; CDR3 protein: CASSLTGANTDTQYF
D gene: .; clone size: .; V gene: TRBV7-9; CDR3 length: 16; J gene: TRBJ2-3; CDR3 DNA: TGTGCCAGCAGCTTATCGAAGACTACTCGCACAGATACGCAGTATTTT; CDR3 protein: CASSLSKTTRTDTQYF
D gene: .; clone size: .; V gene: TRBV5-4; CDR3 length: 14; J gene: TRBJ1-6; CDR3 DNA: TGTGCCAGCAGCTCCGGGACGGAGAATTCACCCCTCCACTTT; CDR3 protein: CASSSGTENSPLHF
D gene: TRBD1; clone size: .; V gene: TRBV19; CDR3 length: 17; J gene: TRBJ1-4; CDR3 DNA: TGTGCCAGTAGTATGGCGGGACAGGGGTTCTCCGTCGAAAAACTGTTTTTT; CDR3 protein: CASSMAGQGFSVEKLFF
D gene: TRBD1; clone size: .; V gene: TRBV4-1; CDR3 length: 17; J gene: TRBJ1-2; CDR3 DNA: TGCGCCAGCAGCCCAAGTCCGACAGGGTTGGCTAACTATGGCTACACCTTC; CDR3 protein: CASSPSPTGLANYGYTF
D gene: .; clone size: .; V gene: TRBV28; CDR3 length: 12; J gene: TRBJ1-4; CDR3 DNA: TGTGCCAGCAGTTTTCGGAGGGAAAAACTGTTTTTT; CDR3 protein: CASSFRREKLFF
D gene: .; clone size: .; V gene: TRBV10-3; CDR3 length: 13; J gene: TRBJ1-1; CDR3 DNA: TGTGCCATCAGTGAATGGGAGAACACTGAAGCTTTCTTT; CDR3 protein: CAISEWENTEAFF
D gene: TRBD2; clone size: .; V gene: TRBV6-5; CDR3 length: 14; J gene: TRBJ2-2; CDR3 DNA: TGTGCCAGCAGTCTTAGCGGGAGTGGCTGGGAGCTGTTTTTT; CDR3 protein: CASSLSGSGWELFF
D gene: .; clone size: .; V gene: TRBV28; CDR3 length: 13; J gene: TRBJ2-7; CDR3 DNA: TGTGCCAGCAGTTCCCCGACGGTTAATGAGCAGTACTTC; CDR3 protein: CASSSPTVNEQYF
D gene: TRBD2; clone size: .; V gene: TRBV5-1; CDR3 length: 15; J gene: TRBJ2-1; CDR3 DNA: TGCGCCAGCAGCCCGACGGGAGGGTTCTTCAATGAGCAGTTCTTC; CDR3 protein: CASSPTGGFFNEQFF
D gene: TRBD1; clone size: .; V gene: TRBV3-1/TRBV3-2; CDR3 length: 14; J gene: TRBJ2-3; CDR3 DNA: TGTGCCAGCAGCCTCTCCCAGGGGGCGGATACGCAGTATTTT; CDR3 protein: CASSLSQGADTQYF
D gene: .; clone size: .; V gene: TRBV15; CDR3 length: 12; J gene: TRBJ1-1; CDR3 DNA: TGTGCCACCACCACAGGGTACTCTGAAGCTTTCTTT; CDR3 protein: CATTTGYSEAFF
D gene: .; clone size: once; V gene: TRBV19; CDR3 length: 14; J gene: TRBJ1-2; CDR3 DNA: TGTGCCAGTAGTCCACCTGGGGGACCTTATGGCTACACCTTC; CDR3 protein: CASSPPGGPYGYTF
D gene: .; clone size: .; V gene: TRBV12-3/TRBV12-4; CDR3 length: 12; J gene: TRBJ1-5; CDR3 DNA: TGTGCCAGCAGTTTCAGTTTTCAGCCCCAGCATTTT; CDR3 protein: CASSFSFQPQHF
D gene: .; clone size: .; V gene: TRBV7-9; CDR3 length: 15; J gene: TRBJ1-2; CDR3 DNA: TGTGCCAGCAGCTTAGATTACGGGACGGTCTATGGCTACACCTTC; CDR3 protein: CASSLDYGTVYGYTF
D gene: TRBD2; clone size: .; V gene: TRBV2; CDR3 length: 16; J gene: TRBJ2-1; CDR3 DNA: TGTGCCATCCTAAGGGGTAGCGGGAGCTCCTACAATGAGCAGTTCTTC; CDR3 protein: CAILRGSGSSYNEQFF
D gene: .; clone size: .; V gene: TRBV15; CDR3 length: 13; J gene: TRBJ1-2; CDR3 DNA: TGTGCCACCAGCAACACAGCGGCCTATGGCTACACCTTC; CDR3 protein: CATSNTAAYGYTF
D gene: .; clone size: .; V gene: TRBV28; CDR3 length: 16; J gene: TRBJ1-1; CDR3 DNA: TGTGCCAGCACCCTCCAGTGGCGGGGGAAATCCACTGAAGCTTTCTTT; CDR3 protein: CASTLQWRGKSTEAFF
D gene: TRBD1; clone size: .; V gene: TRBV2; CDR3 length: 12; J gene: TRBJ1-2; CDR3 DNA: TGTGCCAGCAGCGTAGGACAGGGTGGCTACACCTTC; CDR3 protein: CASSVGQGGYTF
D gene: .; clone size: .; V gene: TRBV12-3/TRBV12-4; CDR3 length: 12; J gene: TRBJ1-1; CDR3 DNA: TGTGCCAGCAGTCCACAGGGTGGAGTGGCTTTCTTT; CDR3 protein: CASSPQGGVAFF
D gene: .; clone size: .; V gene: TRBV3-1/TRBV3-2; CDR3 length: 13; J gene: TRBJ1-2; CDR3 DNA: TGTGCCAGCAGCAAGAGGGGAGGCGGTGGCTACACCTTC; CDR3 protein: CASSKRGGGGYTF
D gene: TRBD2; clone size: .; V gene: TRBV28; CDR3 length: 14; J gene: TRBJ2-3; CDR3 DNA: TGTGCCAGCAGCTCTAGCGGGGGAGCAGATACGCAGTATTTT; CDR3 protein: CASSSSGGADTQYF
D gene: .; clone size: few; V gene: TRBV19; CDR3 length: 13; J gene: TRBJ2-7; CDR3 DNA: TGTGCCAGTGGGGACGGTAGTATTTACGAGCAGTACTTC; CDR3 protein: CASGDGSIYEQYF
D gene: .; clone size: .; V gene: TRBV25-1; CDR3 length: 12; J gene: TRBJ2-5; CDR3 DNA: TGTGCCAGCAGTGTTGGGGCTACTACCCAGTACTTC; CDR3 protein: CASSVGATTQYF
D gene: .; clone size: once; V gene: TRBV6-6; CDR3 length: 14; J gene: TRBJ1-2; CDR3 DNA: TGTGCCAGCAGTTCGGACGGAAGGAGCTATGGCTACACCTTC; CDR3 protein: CASSSDGRSYGYTF
D gene: .; clone size: .; V gene: TRBV15; CDR3 length: 13; J gene: TRBJ2-6; CDR3 DNA: TGTGCCATACGGGGTTCTGGGGCCAACGTCCTGACTTTC; CDR3 protein: CAIRGSGANVLTF
D gene: .; clone size: .; V gene: TRBV27; CDR3 length: 13; J gene: TRBJ2-7; CDR3 DNA: TGTGCCAGCCTCCCTGCCGAAGGGTACGAGCAGTACTTC; CDR3 protein: CASLPAEGYEQYF
D gene: .; clone size: few; V gene: TRBV14; CDR3 length: 13; J gene: TRBJ2-7; CDR3 DNA: TGTGCCAGCAGCCAAGATTCCATCAGCGAGCAGTACTTC; CDR3 protein: CASSQDSISEQYF
D gene: .; clone size: .; V gene: TRBV7-2; CDR3 length: 13; J gene: TRBJ2-5; CDR3 DNA: TGTGCCAGCTCCTGGACAGCACCGGAGACCCAGTACTTC; CDR3 protein: CASSWTAPETQYF
D gene: .; clone size: .; V gene: TRBV9; CDR3 length: 14; J gene: TRBJ1-3; CDR3 DNA: TGTGCCAGCAGCGCTGGATTTGGCGGAAACACCATATATTTT; CDR3 protein: CASSAGFGGNTIYF
D gene: TRBD2; clone size: few; V gene: TRBV9; CDR3 length: 17; J gene: TRBJ2-1; CDR3 DNA: TGTGCCAGCAGCGTTAGTTGGGCGGGAGCCTCCTACAATGAGCAGTTCTTC; CDR3 protein: CASSVSWAGASYNEQFF
D gene: .; clone size: .; V gene: TRBV18; CDR3 length: 12; J gene: TRBJ1-1; CDR3 DNA: TGTGCCAGCTCCGGGGGTGATCCTGAAGCTTTCTTT; CDR3 protein: CASSGGDPEAFF
D gene: .; clone size: .; V gene: TRBV5-1; CDR3 length: 13; J gene: TRBJ1-1; CDR3 DNA: TGCGCCAGCAGCTTGAGGGGTAGCACTGAAGCTTTCTTT; CDR3 protein: CASSLRGSTEAFF
D gene: .; clone size: .; V gene: TRBV23-1; CDR3 length: 16; J gene: TRBJ1-6; CDR3 DNA: TGCGCCAGCAGTCAATTCGTACGGAAGGACTATTCACCCCTCCACTTT; CDR3 protein: CASSQFVRKDYSPLHF
D gene: .; clone size: few; V gene: TRBV6-5; CDR3 length: 13; J gene: TRBJ1-6; CDR3 DNA: TGTGCCAGCAGTTGGAGGTCCTATTCACCCCTCCACTTT; CDR3 protein: CASSWRSYSPLHF
D gene: .; clone size: .; V gene: TRBV5-8; CDR3 length: 13; J gene: TRBJ2-1; CDR3 DNA: TGTGCCAGCAGCTCGAAACAGGGCTATGAGCAGTTCTTC; CDR3 protein: CASSSKQGYEQFF
D gene: TRBD1; clone size: .; V gene: TRBV6-5; CDR3 length: 15; J gene: TRBJ1-4; CDR3 DNA: TGTGCCAGCAGCCAGGGGGGAAGGGGGCGTGAAAAACTGTTTTTT; CDR3 protein: CASSQGGRGREKLFF
D gene: .; clone size: .; V gene: TRBV5-8; CDR3 length: 14; J gene: TRBJ2-7; CDR3 DNA: TGTGCCAGCAGCTTGGGTGGCAGAACCTACGAGCAGTACTTC; CDR3 protein: CASSLGGRTYEQYF
D gene: TRBD1; clone size: .; V gene: TRBV30; CDR3 length: 16; J gene: TRBJ1-5; CDR3 DNA: TGTGCCTGGAGTGTTCTTAGGACAGGCCAGGGACAGCCCCAGCATTTT; CDR3 protein: CAWSVLRTGQGQPQHF
D gene: TRBD1; clone size: .; V gene: TRBV28; CDR3 length: 13; J gene: TRBJ2-7; CDR3 DNA: TGTGCCAGCAGTCCGGGACAGGGCCCCGAGCAGTACTTC; CDR3 protein: CASSPGQGPEQYF
D gene: .; clone size: .; V gene: TRBV18; CDR3 length: 15; J gene: TRBJ1-5; CDR3 DNA: TGTGCCAGCTCAGACAGCCATACGGGTTATCAGCCCCAGCATTTT; CDR3 protein: CASSDSHTGYQPQHF
D gene: .; clone size: few; V gene: TRBV7-8; CDR3 length: 15; J gene: TRBJ1-4; CDR3 DNA: TGTGCCAGCAGTCTACGGGACACGGGAGGGGTAAAACTGTTTTTT; CDR3 protein: CASSLRDTGGVKLFF